The 30 T cell receptor beta chains below come from one sample, sequenced in a study of CD8 T cells in Susac syndrome. Reverse transcription of roughly 0.45 to 1 ug RNA was carried out with random hexamers. A single record per CDR3 protein comes from TCRdb applying MiXCR to the immunoSEQ multiplex PCR reads. The profile shows 300,000 to 350,000 distinct CDR3 sequences, approximately 90% of them singletons. Material for sequencing was CD4+ T cells from PBMCs. The receptors originated from a human donor with multiple sclerosis.

The V and J genes are TRBV3-1 and TRBJ1-2; D remains unclear. CDR3 length: 13 residues. Trimming pared 4 bases from V and 3 bases from J, leaving 9 bases between. Germline values: CDR1 LGHDT, CDR2 YNNKEL (reference sequence). CDR3 residues: CASSPRSHYGYTF. CDR3 in DNA: TGTGCCAGCAGCCCTAGGTCCCACTATGGCTACACCTTC.

The V and J genes are TRBV5-1 and TRBJ2-3, with TRBD2 matching over 8 bases. Trimming at V came to 4 bases and at J to 4 bases, leaving 14 bases not matched to a gene. Germline values: CDR1 SGHRS, CDR2 YFSETQ. CDR3 length: 17 amino acids. CDR3 in DNA: TGCGCCAGCAGCCTTAGACTAGCGCGCCGACTGGCAGATACGCAGTATTTT. This gives the protein CASSLRLARRLADTQYF.

The V gene is TRBV2, the J gene TRBJ1-3; TRBD1 might be the D (5 bases). Germline CDR1 SNHLY, CDR2 FYNNEI. V lost 6 bases to trimming and J lost 2 bases, with 11 bases between them. This CDR3 has 14 amino acids. The CDR3 coding sequence is TGTGCCAGCAGCCGGGACGGTACTGGAAACACCATATATTTT. It encodes CASSRDGTGNTIYF.

The J gene is TRBJ2-1, the V gene TRBV12-3 or TRBV12-4, with 7 bases fitting TRBD2. The CDR3 covers 16 residues. V lost 1 base and J lost 2; bases outside the gene matches: 5. The CDR3, as DNA: TGTGCCAGCAGTTTAGTGGGGGGGTTGACCTACAATGAGCAGTTCTTC. Translated, it gives CASSLVGGLTYNEQFF.

J is TRBJ2-1 and V is TRBV6-1; 9 bases line up with TRBD2. V gave up 6 bases and J gave up 4 bases; unmatched junction bases: 13. The CDR3 extends over 17 amino acids. CDR1 and CDR2 from the germline V gene are MNHNS and SASEGT. The CDR3 region is CASSPGGRGGMYNEQFF. DNA of the CDR3: TGTGCCAGCAGCCCCGGGGGGCGGGGGGGTATGTACAATGAGCAGTTCTTC.

This clonotype occurred a few times. This sequence joins TRBV12-3 or TRBV12-4 and TRBJ2-2, with a tentative D call TRBD1 (6 bases). CDR3 size: 14 residues. Between the trimmed V and J ends, which lost 5 bases and 1 base, there was a span of 8 bases. The CDR3 DNA sequence: TGTGCCAGCAGTCCGACAGGGAACACCGGGGAGCTGTTTTTT. Its protein is CASSPTGNTGELFF.

In its sample, this clonotype was seen once. The chain carries TRBV3-1 and TRBJ2-1; possible D gene TRBD2, 5 bases. V was clipped by 0 bases and J by 4 bases, with 10 bases between them. Germline CDR1 and CDR2: LGHDT and YNNKEL (reference sequence). The CDR3 sequence is 15 residues long. The CDR3, as DNA: TGTGCCAGCAGCCAAGAGAGGGCCCCATACAATGAGCAGTTCTTC. It yields the protein CASSQERAPYNEQFF.

The chain links TRBV4-3 to TRBJ2-7, with D hard to call. Germline V gives CDR1 LGHNA, CDR2 YSLEER. V lost 0 bases and J 2 bases, leaving 11 bases between the germline ends. The CDR3 is 15 amino acids. CDR3 nucleotide sequence: TGCGCCAGCAGCCAAGATTTCGGTCAGGCCTACGAGCAGTACTTC. Amino acid sequence: CASSQDFGQAYEQYF.

This rearrangement joins TRBV7-9 to TRBJ2-1; 9 positions match TRBD2. The trim removed 1 base at V and 3 bases at J, leaving 4 bases unmatched. Germline V gene lookup returns CDR1 SEHNR and CDR2 FQNEAQ (reference sequence). The CDR3 extends over 16 amino acids. The CDR3, as DNA: TGTGCCAGCAGCTTAGGTAGCGGGGGCTACTACAATGAGCAGTTCTTC. It translates to CASSLGSGGYYNEQFF.

This chain uses TRBV12-3 or TRBV12-4 with TRBJ2-7; D is perhaps TRBD1 or TRBD2 (5 bases each). V was trimmed by 5 bases and J by 6 bases, leaving 11 bases between them. The CDR3 has 12 residues. The chain's CDR3 is CASSRRGAEQYF. The CDR3, as DNA: TGTGCCAGCAGTCGACGAGGGGCCGAGCAGTACTTC.

The V and J genes are TRBV5-1 and TRBJ2-7; tentative D call: TRBD1 (6 bases). V was pared by 2 bases and J by 2 bases, with 17 bases between. This CDR3 is 16 amino acids long. Germline CDR1 is SGHRS and CDR2 is YFSETQ. As DNA, the CDR3 is TGCGCCAGCAGCTTCCAAATCCAGGGGCGGGCCTACGAGCAGTACTTC. Translation gives CASSFQIQGRAYEQYF.

The rearrangement links TRBV20-1 to TRBJ1-2; D ambiguous. This CDR3 region has 13 residues. The germline V gene encodes CDR1 DFQATT and CDR2 SNEGSKA (reference sequence). Trimming removed 3 bases from V and 2 bases from J, with 10 bases in between. The CDR3 DNA reads TGCAGTGCTAGTAAGGACGGAAACTATGGCTACACCTTC. This gives the protein CSASKDGNYGYTF.

The chain carries TRBV21-1 and TRBJ2-1; the table assigns TRBD1, which was not confirmed against the DNA. TRBV21-1 is described as a pseudogene. This CDR3 region has 17 residues. DNA for the CDR3: TGTGCCAGCAGCAATGAGGAACAGGGATGCCACTACAATGAGCAGTTCTTC. It encodes CASSNEEQGCHYNEQFF.

The chain has TRBV6-5 and TRBJ2-1; either TRBD1 or TRBD2 may supply D (5 bases each). V was shortened by 2 bases and J by 4 bases, with 12 bases between the two germline ends. Germline CDR1 and CDR2: MNHEY and SVGAGI. The CDR3 is made up of 15 amino acids. The CDR3 DNA sequence: TGTGCCAGCAGTTACCCCCGGGACGGTTACAATGAGCAGTTCTTC. Protein sequence: CASSYPRDGYNEQFF.

This chain connects TRBV19 to TRBJ1-5; D unclear. V lost 3 bases, J lost 6 bases, and 6 bases lay in between. This CDR3 spans 12 amino acids. Per germline, CDR1 LNHDA and CDR2 SQIVND (reference sequence). The CDR3 spells CASSILGQPQHF. The CDR3, as DNA: TGTGCCAGTAGTATTCTTGGTCAGCCCCAGCATTTT.

This rearrangement joins TRBV9 to TRBJ2-5; D is unclear. The CDR3 extends over 15 amino acids. Germline CDR1 SGDLS, CDR2 YYNGEE. V dropped 0 bases and J dropped 3 bases, with 12 bases sitting between them. The CDR3, as DNA: TGTGCCAGCAGCGTAGACAACGGAGAGAAAGAGACCCAGTACTTC. It yields the protein CASSVDNGEKETQYF.

In nucleotides, the CDR3 is TGCAGTGCTAGTTCCGAAGCTTTCTTT. Amino acids: CSASSEAFF. The V call is TRBV20-1, the J call TRBJ1-1; D is uncertain. V lost 3 bases, J lost 8 bases, and 4 bases lay in between. The CDR3 totals 9 residues. Germline CDR1 is DFQATT and CDR2 is SNEGSKA (reference sequence).

This clonotype was counted only a few times. J is TRBJ1-2 and V is TRBV6-5; D not certain. CDR3 length: 12 residues. Germline V gene lookup returns CDR1 MNHEY and CDR2 SVGAGI. Trimming shortened V by 2 bases and J by 5 bases, and 6 bases separated the two germline ends. This CDR3 reads CASSYGDYGYTF. The CDR3 nucleotides read TGTGCCAGCAGTTACGGGGATTATGGCTACACCTTC.

The chain uses TRBV29-1 and TRBJ2-5; possibly TRBD1 for D (6 bases). The CDR3 runs to 13 residues. Germline CDR1 SQVTM, CDR2 ANQGSEA. Trimming took off 6 bases at V and 6 bases at J, with 17 bases between the two ends. The CDR3 nucleotides are TGCAGCGTCCGGAGGTACAGGGAACAGACCCAGTACTTC. Amino acids: CSVRRYREQTQYF. Variable domain in full (rest from reference TRBV29-1 and TRBJ2-5): SAVISQKPSRDICQRGTSLTIQCQVDSQVTMMFWYRQQPGQSLTLIATANQGSEATYESGFVIDKFPISRPNLTFSTLTVSNMSPEDSSIYLCSVRRYREQTQYFGPGTRLLVL.

The chain combines TRBV20-1 with TRBJ2-7; 9 bases are shared with TRBD2. The junction had 10 bases not matched to a gene; V was cut back by 7 bases and J by 3 bases. The germline V gene has CDR1 DFQATT and CDR2 SNEGSKA (reference sequence). The CDR3 covers 14 residues. CDR3 residues: CSVGPQRGDYEQYF. DNA for the CDR3: TGCAGTGTGGGTCCGCAGCGGGGGGACTACGAGCAGTACTTC.

J is TRBJ2-1 and V is TRBV14; 11 bases fit TRBD2. This CDR3 is 17 amino acids long. The V gene's germline CDR1 is SGHDN and CDR2 FVKESK. With 2 bases clipped from V and 3 bases from J, the junction kept 6 bases outside the gene matches. CDR3 residues: CASSQSRLAGGYNEQFF. The CDR3 DNA reads as TGTGCCAGCAGCCAATCTCGTCTAGCGGGGGGCTACAATGAGCAGTTCTTC.

The chain uses TRBV3-1 and TRBJ1-1; D call uncertain. This CDR3 comprises 12 residues. The germline CDR1 and CDR2 sequences are LGHDT and YNNKEL (reference sequence). V was shortened by 1 base and J by 6 bases, with 6 bases between the two germline ends. The CDR3 here is CASSQARSEAFF. CDR3 DNA sequence: TGTGCCAGCAGCCAAGCACGATCTGAAGCTTTCTTT.

This chain connects TRBV9 to TRBJ2-3; D is possibly TRBD2 (6 bases). Germline V gene sequence: CDR1 SGDLS, CDR2 YYNGEE. The CDR3 has 14 amino acids. The V and J ends lost 0 bases and 6 bases respectively, with 11 bases between them. The CDR3 sequence is CASSVEGAGDTQYF. For the CDR3, the DNA is TGTGCCAGCAGCGTAGAAGGGGCGGGGGATACGCAGTATTTT.

The chain joins TRBV5-1 to TRBJ2-5, with 8 bases identical to TRBD1. V gave up 0 bases and J gave up 5 bases; unmatched junction bases: 3. The CDR3 runs to 14 residues. The germline gives CDR1 SGHRS, CDR2 YFSETQ. In DNA form, the CDR3 reads TGCGCCAGCAGCTTGGGGACAGGGTCGGAGACCCAGTACTTC. Residues: CASSLGTGSETQYF.

The chain recombines TRBV2 with TRBJ1-5, with 8 bases matching TRBD1. Germline V gives CDR1 SNHLY, CDR2 FYNNEI. V was pared by 6 bases and J by 5 bases, with 9 bases of the junction left unmatched. The CDR3 contains 15 residues. CDR3 amino acids: CASRGTGGLDQPQHF. The CDR3 DNA follows: TGTGCCAGCAGGGGGACAGGAGGGTTGGATCAGCCCCAGCATTTT.

The V call is TRBV12-3 or TRBV12-4, the J call TRBJ1-2; D uncertain. The CDR3 length is 11 residues. The V gene lost 3 bases and the J gene lost 10 bases, with 9 bases spanning the gap. For the CDR3, the DNA is TGTGCCAGCAGTTTCGGACGGCCCTACACCTTC. The encoded protein is CASSFGRPYTF.

CDR3 nucleotide sequence: TGCAGTGCTGGACCCAGACTGGTCGGTGAGCAGTTCTTC. Its translation is CSAGPRLVGEQFF. The rearrangement joins TRBV20-1 to TRBJ2-1; D is unresolved. Germline CDR1 is DFQATT and CDR2 is SNEGSKA (reference sequence). The CDR3 is 13 residues long. V lost 5 bases and J 9 bases, leaving 17 bases between the germline ends.

This rearrangement joins TRBV20-1 to TRBJ2-7; 7 bases map to TRBD1. The J segment lost 4 bases and the V segment lost 5 bases, leaving 8 bases of the junction unmatched. CDR3 length: 13 residues. Per the germline V gene, CDR1 is DFQATT and CDR2 is SNEGSKA (reference sequence). For the CDR3, the DNA is TGCAGTGCTTTTGAGGACAGGAAATACGAGCAGTACTTC. It translates to CSAFEDRKYEQYF.

The V and J genes are TRBV5-1 and TRBJ2-5, with D perhaps TRBD2 (6 bases). From germline, CDR1 is SGHRS and CDR2 YFSETQ. The V gene lost 0 bases and the J gene lost 3 bases, with 12 bases spanning the gap. This CDR3 has 15 amino acids. CDR3 sequence reads: CASSLVVTSEETQYF. DNA of the CDR3: TGCGCCAGCAGCTTGGTCGTGACTAGTGAAGAGACCCAGTACTTC.

This sequence joins TRBV20-1 and TRBJ2-4, with 11 bases aligning to TRBD2. Germline V gene data show CDR1 as DFQATT and CDR2 as SNEGSKA (reference sequence). Trimming at V came to 6 bases and at J to 6 bases, leaving 4 bases not matched to a gene. The CDR3 has 13 amino acids. CDR3 protein: CSAGTSGRNIQYF. CDR3 coding DNA: TGCAGTGCCGGGACTAGCGGAAGAAACATTCAGTACTTC.